This T cell receptor beta chain was recorded in a study of early T cells in non-severe SARS-CoV-2 infection. About the study: With bulk RNA from unsorted whole blood as input, sequencing yielded unpaired chains.

This clonotype occurred a few times. The antigen is unknown. General study points: VDJdb matching skewed toward anti-spike CD8 responses, missing private and CD4 specificities.

Germline V gene lookup returns CDR1 MDHEN and CDR2 SYDVKM. Trimming cost V 6 bases and J 2 bases, with 19 bases left between them. The CDR3 length is 16 residues. Individually, cDNA molecules had unique molecular identifiers attached to them. MiXCR, applied by TCRdb to the 5' RACE reads, yields one record per CDR3 protein. This sample has around 55,000 distinct CDR3 sequences; 15% occur once, and the top ten carry 9% to 10%. This clonotype originated in an adult who was a healthcare worker with PCR-confirmed SARS-CoV-2 infection or an uninfected control (not recorded which). Here the sequenced sample was whole blood, taken at baseline. The chain has TRBV28 and TRBJ1-1; D unresolved. In DNA, the CDR3 is TGTGCCAGCAGCTCCCCCAACCAAGTTTCAAACACTGAAGCTTTCTTT. It encodes CASSSPNQVSNTEAFF. The full variable domain, completed using reference TRBV28 and TRBJ1-1, is DVKVTQSSRYLVKRTGEKVFLECVQDMDHENMFWYRQDPGLGLRLIYFSYDVKMKEKGDIPEGYSVSREKKERFSLILESASTNQTSMYLCASSSPNQVSNTEAFFGQGTRLTVV.